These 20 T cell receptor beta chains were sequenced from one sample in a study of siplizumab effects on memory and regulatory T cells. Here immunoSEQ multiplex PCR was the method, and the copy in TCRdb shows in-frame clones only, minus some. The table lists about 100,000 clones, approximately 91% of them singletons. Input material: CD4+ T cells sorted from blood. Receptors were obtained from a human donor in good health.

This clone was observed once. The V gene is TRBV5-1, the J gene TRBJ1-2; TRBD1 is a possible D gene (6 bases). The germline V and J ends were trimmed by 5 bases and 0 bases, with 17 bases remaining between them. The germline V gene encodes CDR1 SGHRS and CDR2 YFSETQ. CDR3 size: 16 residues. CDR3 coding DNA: TGCGCCAGCAGATTTCTGACAGGCCAAGCTAACTATGGCTACACCTTC. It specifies CASRFLTGQANYGYTF.

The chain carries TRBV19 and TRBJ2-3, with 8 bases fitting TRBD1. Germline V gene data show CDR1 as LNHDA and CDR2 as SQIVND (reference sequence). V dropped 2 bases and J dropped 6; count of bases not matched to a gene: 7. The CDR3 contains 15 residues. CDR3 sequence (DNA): TGTGCCAGTAGTATACAGGGGGCCCTTTGGGATACGCAGTATTTT. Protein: CASSIQGALWDTQYF.

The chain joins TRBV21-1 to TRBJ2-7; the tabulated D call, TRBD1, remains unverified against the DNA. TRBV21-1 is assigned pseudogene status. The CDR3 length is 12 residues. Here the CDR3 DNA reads TGTGCCAGCGGACAGGGGGGGGACGAGCAGTACTTC. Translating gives CASGQGGDEQYF.

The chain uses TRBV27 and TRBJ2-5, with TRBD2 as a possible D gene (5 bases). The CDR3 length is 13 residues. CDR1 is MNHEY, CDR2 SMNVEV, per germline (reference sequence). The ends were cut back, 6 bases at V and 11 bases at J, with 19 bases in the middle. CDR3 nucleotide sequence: TGTGCCAGCAGGGGAGCCTTGGGGTATGAGCAGTACTTC. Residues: CASRGALGYEQYF.

The chain's CDR3 is CSAGDTYEQYF. The CDR3 DNA sequence: TGCAGTGCTGGGGACACCTACGAGCAGTACTTC. The rearrangement joins TRBV20-1 to TRBJ2-7; perhaps TRBD1 as D (6 bases). Looked up from germline, CDR1 is DFQATT and CDR2 is SNEGSKA (reference sequence). The CDR3 is 11 amino acids. The V end lost 5 bases, the J end lost 2 bases, and 7 bases lay between the germline ends.

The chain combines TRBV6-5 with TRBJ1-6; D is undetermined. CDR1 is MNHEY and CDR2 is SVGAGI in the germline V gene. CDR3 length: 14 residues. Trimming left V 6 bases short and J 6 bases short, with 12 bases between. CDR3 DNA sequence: TGTGCCAGCAGCCTCGAAGGGTCTAATTCACCCCTCCACTTT. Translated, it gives CASSLEGSNSPLHF.

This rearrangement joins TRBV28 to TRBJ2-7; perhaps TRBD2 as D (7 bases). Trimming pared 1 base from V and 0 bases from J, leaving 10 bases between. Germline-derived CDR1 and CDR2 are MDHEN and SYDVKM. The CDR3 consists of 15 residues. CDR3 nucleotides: TGTGCCAGCAGTTTATTTGCGGGGGCCTCCTACGAGCAGTACTTC. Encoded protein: CASSLFAGASYEQYF.

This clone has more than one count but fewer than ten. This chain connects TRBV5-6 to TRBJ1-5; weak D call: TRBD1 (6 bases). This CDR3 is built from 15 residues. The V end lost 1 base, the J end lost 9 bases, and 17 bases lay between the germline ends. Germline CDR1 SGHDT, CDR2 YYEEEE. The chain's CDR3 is CASSLRDTKWGPQHF. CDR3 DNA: TGTGCCAGCAGCTTGCGGGACACTAAATGGGGGCCCCAGCATTTT. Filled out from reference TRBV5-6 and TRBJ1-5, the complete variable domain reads DAGVTQSPTHLIKTRGQQVTLRCSPKSGHDTVSWYQQALGQGPQFIFQYYEEEERQRGNFPDRFSGHQFPNYSSELNVNALLLGDSALYLCASSLRDTKWGPQHFGDGTRLSIL.

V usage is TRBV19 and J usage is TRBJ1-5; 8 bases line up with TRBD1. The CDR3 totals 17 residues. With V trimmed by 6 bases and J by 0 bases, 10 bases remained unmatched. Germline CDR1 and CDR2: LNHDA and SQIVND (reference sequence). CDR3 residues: CASSRRQGAYSNQPQHF. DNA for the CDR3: TGTGCCAGTAGCCGAAGGCAGGGGGCGTATAGCAATCAGCCCCAGCATTTT.

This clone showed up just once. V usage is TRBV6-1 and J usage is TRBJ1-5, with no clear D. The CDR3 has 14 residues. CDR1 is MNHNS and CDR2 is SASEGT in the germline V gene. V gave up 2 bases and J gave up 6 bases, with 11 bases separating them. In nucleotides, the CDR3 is TGTGCCAGCAGTGAACTGAGGGAGGGTCAGCCCCAGCATTTT. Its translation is CASSELREGQPQHF.

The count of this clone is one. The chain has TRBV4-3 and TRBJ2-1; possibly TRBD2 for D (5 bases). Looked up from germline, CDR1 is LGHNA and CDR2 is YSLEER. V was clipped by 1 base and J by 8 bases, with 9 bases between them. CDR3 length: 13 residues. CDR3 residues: CASSQVSGYEQFF. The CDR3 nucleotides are TGCGCCAGCAGCCAAGTCTCGGGGTATGAGCAGTTCTTC.

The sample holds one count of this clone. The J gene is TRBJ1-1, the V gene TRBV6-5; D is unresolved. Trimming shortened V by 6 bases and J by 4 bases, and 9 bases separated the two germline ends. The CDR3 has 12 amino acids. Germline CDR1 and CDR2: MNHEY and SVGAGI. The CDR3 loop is CASRSIATEAFF. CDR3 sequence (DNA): TGTGCCAGCAGATCCATCGCCACTGAAGCTTTCTTT.

CDR3 protein: CASGTRIGEQYF. DNA of the CDR3: TGTGCCAGCGGGACTAGAATCGGCGAGCAGTACTTC. The J gene is TRBJ2-7, the V gene TRBV7-3; 8 nucleotides align to TRBD2. The germline V gene encodes CDR1 SGHTA and CDR2 FQGTGA. The CDR3 extends over 12 amino acids. Unmatched junction bases numbered 6, after V lost 8 bases and J lost 6 bases.

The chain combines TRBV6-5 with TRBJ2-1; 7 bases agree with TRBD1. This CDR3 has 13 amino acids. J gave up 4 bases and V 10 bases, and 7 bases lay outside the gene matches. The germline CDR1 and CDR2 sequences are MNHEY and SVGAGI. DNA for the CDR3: TGTGCCACGTCCGGGACAGAGTACAATGAGCAGTTCTTC. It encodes CATSGTEYNEQFF.

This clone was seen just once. CDR3: CASSPGGLYTYNEQFF. Here the CDR3 DNA reads TGTGCCAGCTCACCTGGGGGACTATACACCTACAATGAGCAGTTCTTC. This chain connects TRBV18 to TRBJ2-1, with TRBD2 matching 7 bases. Unmatched junction bases numbered 7, after V lost 3 bases and J lost 2 bases. In germline, CDR1 is KGHSH, CDR2 LQKENI. The CDR3 sequence is 16 residues long.

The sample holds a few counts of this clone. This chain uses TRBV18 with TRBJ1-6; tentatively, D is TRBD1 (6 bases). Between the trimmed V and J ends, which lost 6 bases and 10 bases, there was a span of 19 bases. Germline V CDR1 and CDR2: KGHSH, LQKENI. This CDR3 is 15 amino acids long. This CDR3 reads CASSLDRSNGSPLHF. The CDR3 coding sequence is TGTGCCAGCTCCCTAGACAGGTCCAACGGGTCACCCCTCCACTTT.

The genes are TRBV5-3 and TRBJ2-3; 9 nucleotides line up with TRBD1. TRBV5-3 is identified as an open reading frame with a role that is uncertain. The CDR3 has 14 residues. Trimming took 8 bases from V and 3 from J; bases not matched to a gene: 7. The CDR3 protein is CASTAGQGTDTQYF. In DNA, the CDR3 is TGTGCCAGCACCGCGGGACAGGGAACAGATACGCAGTATTTT.

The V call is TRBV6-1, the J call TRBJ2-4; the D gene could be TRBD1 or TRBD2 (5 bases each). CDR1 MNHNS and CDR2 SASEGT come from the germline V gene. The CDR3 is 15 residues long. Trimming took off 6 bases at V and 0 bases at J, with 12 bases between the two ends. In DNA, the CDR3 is TGTGCCAGCAGCCCCGGGACGGTAGCCAAAAACATTCAGTACTTC. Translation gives CASSPGTVAKNIQYF.

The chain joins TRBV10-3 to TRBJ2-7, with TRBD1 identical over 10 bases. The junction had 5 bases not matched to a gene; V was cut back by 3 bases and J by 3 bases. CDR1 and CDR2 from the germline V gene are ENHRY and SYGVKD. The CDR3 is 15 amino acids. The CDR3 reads CAISELRDRGYEQYF. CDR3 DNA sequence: TGTGCCATCAGTGAACTCCGGGACAGGGGCTACGAGCAGTACTTC.

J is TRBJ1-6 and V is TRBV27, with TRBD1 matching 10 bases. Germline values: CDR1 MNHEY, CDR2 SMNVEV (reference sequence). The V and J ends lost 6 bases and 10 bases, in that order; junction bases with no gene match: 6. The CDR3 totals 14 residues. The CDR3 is CASSGTGDGSPLHF. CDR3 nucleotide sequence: TGTGCCAGCAGCGGGACAGGGGATGGGTCACCCCTCCACTTT.